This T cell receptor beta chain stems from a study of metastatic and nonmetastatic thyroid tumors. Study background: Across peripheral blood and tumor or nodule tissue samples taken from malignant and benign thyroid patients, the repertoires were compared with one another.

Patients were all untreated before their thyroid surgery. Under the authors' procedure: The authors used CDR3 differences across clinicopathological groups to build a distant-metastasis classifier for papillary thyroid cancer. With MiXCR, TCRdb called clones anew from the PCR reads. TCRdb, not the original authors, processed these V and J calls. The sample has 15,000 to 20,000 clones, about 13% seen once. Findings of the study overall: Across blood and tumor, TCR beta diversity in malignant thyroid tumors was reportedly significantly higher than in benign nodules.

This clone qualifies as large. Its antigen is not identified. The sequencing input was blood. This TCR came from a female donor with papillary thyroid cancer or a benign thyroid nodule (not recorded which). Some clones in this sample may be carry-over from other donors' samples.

The CDR3 here is CASSETGGGEQYF. The CDR3 DNA reads as TGTGCCAGCAGTGAGACAGGGGGTGGCGAGCAGTACTTC. This sequence joins TRBV6-4 and TRBJ2-7, with 9 nucleotides matching TRBD1. CDR1 and CDR2 from the germline V gene are MRHNA and SNTAGT. Unmatched junction bases numbered 3, after V lost 3 bases and J lost 6 bases. CDR3 length equals 13 residues.